Each of the 28 T cell receptor beta chains below was sequenced from the same sample in a study of tumor-infiltrating lymphocytes in primary liver carcinoma. Total RNA and DNA came together from roughly 20-30 mg of bulk tissue without cell sorting. The input was roughly 0.5 ug total RNA; TCR beta cDNA was made from it with a constant-region primer. Slightly modified ARM-PCR served as the procedure for the TCR beta libraries. These libraries came from three rounds of nested multiplex PCR. TRBV1-TRBV30 forward primers paired with a C-beta reverse primer drove the first two PCR rounds, 10 cycles each. Each CDR3 protein is one row after TCRdb ran MiXCR on the multiplex PCR reads. The data hold tens of thousands of distinct CDR3 sequences, with around 70% observed a single time. Input material: liver tumor tissue from sampling region 1. Subset in this sample: tumor region T1, superior pole. These receptors were collected from a man aged 35 to 55 with primary liver carcinoma and hepatitis B virus infection.

The CDR3 region is CASRQKAPAGGPDEQFF. The CDR3 DNA reads TGCGCCAGCAGACAAAAGGCACCAGCGGGAGGACCAGATGAGCAGTTCTTC. The V gene is TRBV4-1, the J gene TRBJ2-1; 9 bases align to TRBD2. CDR1 MGHRA and CDR2 YSYEKL come from the germline V gene. The CDR3 sequence is 17 residues long. V shed 6 bases and J 8 bases; nucleotides not matched to a gene: 17.

Concerning this clonotype: One junction end disagrees with the germline gene, perhaps due to a read error. This CDR3 reads CTSSQVEGVGYYGYTF. CDR3 bases: TGCACCAGCAGCCAAGTGGAGGGGGTAGGATACTATGGCTACACCTTC. V usage is TRBV4-1 and J usage is TRBJ1-2; possibly TRBD1 for D (6 bases). The CDR3 covers 16 residues. Germline CDR1 and CDR2: MGHRA and YSYEKL.

This chain links TRBV5-5 with TRBJ2-7; D is unresolved. CDR1 and CDR2 (germline): SGHKS, YYEKEE (reference sequence). This CDR3 comprises 14 residues. V was clipped by 0 bases and J by 13 bases, with 20 bases between them. The CDR3 is CASSLAPIVVELYF. The DNA for the CDR3 is TGTGCCAGCAGCTTGGCCCCCATCGTGGTAGAGCTCTACTTC.

This clonotype was detected only once. The junction departs from germline at one end; a sequencing error may be responsible. The rearrangement links TRBV11-2 to TRBJ2-5; D is unresolved. The CDR3 consists of 13 residues. Germline V gene data show CDR1 as SGHAT and CDR2 as FQNNGV. CDR3 region: CASSFTIGETKYF. CDR3 nucleotides: TGTGCCAGCAGCTTTACTATCGGAGAGACCAAGTACTTC.

A remark on this clonotype: One junction end disagrees with the germline gene, perhaps due to a read error. The chain joins TRBV6-5 to TRBJ2-1, with D possibly matching TRBD2 (5 bases). The CDR3 totals 17 residues. Germline V gives CDR1 MNHEY, CDR2 SVGAGI. The chain's CDR3 is CASSYLAGHRLYNEQSF. CDR3 bases: TGTGCCAGCAGTTACCTAGCAGGCCACCGATTATACAATGAGCAGTCCTTC.

The rearrangement joins TRBV6-5 to TRBJ1-2; D is ambiguous. The V and J ends lost 6 bases and 4 bases respectively, with 21 bases between them. CDR1 is MNHEY, CDR2 SVGAGI, per germline. The CDR3 sequence is 16 residues long. The CDR3 here is CASSPHGRDGIYGYTF. CDR3 DNA sequence: TGTGCCAGCAGCCCCCACGGCCGGGATGGTATCTATGGCTACACCTTC.

A remark on this clonotype: Its ends do not fully match the called genes, so a read error is possible. The gene calls are TRBV7-8 and TRBJ2-5; D may be TRBD2 (6 bases). Germline assignment: CDR1 SGHVS and CDR2 FQNEAQ. The CDR3 is 16 residues long. The CDR3 DNA follows: TGTGTCAGCAACTTAGCGATGACGGGAGTAGGGGAGACCCAGTACTTC. This gives the protein CVSNLAMTGVGETQYF.

For this clonotype: A read error is possible here, since a much larger clone lies one base away. The rearrangement uses TRBV6-2 or TRBV6-3 and TRBJ2-7; 7 bases agree with TRBD1. There are 16 residues in the CDR3. CDR1 and CDR2 from the germline V gene are MNHEY and SVGEGT. The CDR3 region is CASSHSLGDSSYEQYF. CDR3 nucleotides: TGTGCCAGCAGTCACTCACTAGGGGACAGCTCCTACGAGCAGTACTTC.

Only one count was recorded for this clonotype. The germline gene is not matched at one end of the junction; a read error may be the cause. The rearrangement joins TRBV28 to TRBJ2-3; maybe TRBD2 (5 bases). The length of the CDR3 is 16 residues. Germline CDR1 and CDR2: MDHEN and SYDVKM. The CDR3 coding sequence is TGTGCCACCAGTTCCCGAGAGGGTAAACGGGCAGATACGCTGTATTTT. It specifies CATSSREGKRADTLYF. The complete variable domain, with remaining parts taken from reference TRBV28 and TRBJ2-3, reads DVKVTQSSRYLVKRTGEKVFLECVQDMDHENMFWYRQDPGLGLRLIYFSYDVKMKEKGDIPEGYSVSREKKERFSLILESASTNQTSMYLCATSSREGKRADTLYFGPGTRLTVL.

The chain combines TRBV6-5 with TRBJ2-1; D not certain. Germline CDR1 is MNHEY and CDR2 is SVGAGI. The CDR3 totals 13 residues. With 7 bases removed from V and 8 bases from J, the gap between germline ends came to 15 bases. CDR3 nucleotides: TGTGCCAGCAACTGGACGGGTAACGATGAGCAGTTCTTC. The encoded protein is CASNWTGNDEQFF.

About this clonotype itself: The conserved phenylalanine or tryptophan is not found at the CDR3 terminus, so this likely reflects a read error. This chain uses TRBV7-9 with TRBJ2-7; a weak D match, TRBD1 (5 bases). In germline, CDR1 is SEHNR, CDR2 FQNEAQ (reference sequence). The CDR3 extends over 13 amino acids. CDR3 sequence reads: CASSLGRLYEQYL. The CDR3 DNA follows: TGTGCCAGCAGCTTGGGGCGTCTCTACGAACAGTACTTA.

For this clonotype: One end of the junction varies from germline; a read error may be responsible. V and J are TRBV11-2 and TRBJ2-1; D is possibly TRBD2 (6 bases). The germline V gene encodes CDR1 SGHAT and CDR2 FQNNGV. There are 14 residues in the CDR3. The CDR3 loop reads CASNSAGPGNEQFF. Written as DNA, the CDR3 is TGTGCCAGCAATTCAGCGGGTCCTGGGAATGAGCAATTCTTC.

Relative to its sample, this clonotype is medium-sized (0.01 to 0.1%). This chain joins TRBV11-2 and TRBJ2-1; D might be TRBD1 (6 bases). Germline CDR1 reads SGHAT; CDR2 reads FQNNGV. The CDR3 has 17 amino acids. V was clipped by 7 bases and J by 0 bases, with 19 bases between them. The CDR3 spells CASIPLGARSSYNEQFF. The CDR3 region has the DNA TGTGCCAGCATCCCGTTGGGGGCGCGGAGCTCCTACAATGAGCAGTTCTTC.

Within the sample, this clonotype is medium-sized (0.01 to 0.1%). The chain joins TRBV11-2 to TRBJ2-2; D is possibly TRBD1 (6 bases). Germline CDR1 reads SGHAT; CDR2 reads FQNNGV. The V end lost 0 bases, the J end lost 0 bases, and 17 bases lay between the germline ends. CDR3 length: 19 amino acids. In DNA, the CDR3 is TGTGCCAGCAGCTTAGATCGAGGGGGAGTGCGCCCGAACACCGGGGAGCTGTTTTTT. It codes for CASSLDRGGVRPNTGELFF.

A remark on this clonotype: The conserved phenylalanine or tryptophan is not found at the CDR3 terminus, so this likely reflects a read error. The chain recombines TRBV5-4 with TRBJ2-2, with TRBD1 identical over 9 bases. CDR3 length: 15 amino acids. CDR1 SGHNT and CDR2 YYREEE come from the germline V gene (reference sequence). DNA for the CDR3: TGTGCCAGTAGCTTGGGACAGGGGAACACCGGGGAGCTGTTTTAT. Translating gives CASSLGQGNTGELFY.

The gene calls are TRBV28 and TRBJ2-7, with D possibly being TRBD1 or TRBD2 (5 bases each). Trimming pared 7 bases from V and 5 bases from J, leaving 21 bases between. The CDR3 contains 15 residues. CDR1 is MDHEN, CDR2 SYDVKM, per germline. The CDR3 DNA reads TGTGCCAGCACCCCCCCCGTGGGGGTGTTTAACGAGCAGTACTTC. Its translation: CASTPPVGVFNEQYF.

This clonotype came up once. The CDR3 carries no conserved terminal phenylalanine or tryptophan, so it likely arises from a read error. The genes are TRBV6-5 and TRBJ2-3; no reliable D call. The V gene lost 10 bases and the J gene lost 9 bases, with 5 bases spanning the gap. Germline CDR1 and CDR2: MNHEY and SVGAGI. The CDR3 extends over 8 amino acids. This CDR3 reads CAIVTQYL. CDR3 in DNA: TGTGCCATCGTCACGCAGTATCTT.

In this sample, this clonotype turned up a few times. Since no conserved phenylalanine or tryptophan closes the CDR3, a read error is the likely cause. The CDR3 sequence is CATSPRGRSEQFI. DNA of the CDR3: TGTGCCACCAGCCCAAGGGGCCGGTCCGAGCAGTTCATC. The chain couples TRBV11-2 to TRBJ2-1, with a possible D match to TRBD1 (5 bases). This CDR3 has 13 amino acids. Germline V gene lookup returns CDR1 SGHAT and CDR2 FQNNGV.

Concerning this clonotype itself: A read error may account for a junction end that differs from germline. The chain joins TRBV5-6 to TRBJ2-1, with 7 bases lining up with TRBD1. The CDR3 runs 17 residues. Germline V CDR1 and CDR2: SGHDT, YYEEEE. DNA for the CDR3: TGTGCCAGCAGCTCACGGGACAGCCCCAGCCCCTACGATGAGCAGTTCTTC. The encoded protein is CASSSRDSPSPYDEQFF.

With regard to this clonotype: An end of the junction does not agree with germline; a read error may underlie this. This chain uses TRBV10-3 with TRBJ2-2; D might be TRBD1 (5 bases). Germline V gene data show CDR1 as ENHRY and CDR2 as SYGVKD. This CDR3 comprises 13 residues. The CDR3 coding sequence is TGTGTCATCAGGGCGGATGACGCCGGGGAGCTGTTTTTT. Residues: CVIRADDAGELFF.

A remark on this clonotype: Germline is not matched at one junction end, which may reflect a read error. The chain carries TRBV29-1 and TRBJ1-1, with D unresolved. CDR1 is SQVTM, CDR2 ANQGSEA, per germline. The CDR3 has 11 residues. The CDR3 loop reads CNVEGNTEAFF. CDR3 bases: TGCAACGTTGAAGGGAACACTGAAGCTTTCTTT.

The chain uses TRBV11-1 and TRBJ2-1; no reliable D call. The CDR3 consists of 13 residues. Trimming cost V 9 bases and J 6 bases, with 15 bases left between them. Per germline, CDR1 SGHAT and CDR2 FQDESV (reference sequence). CDR3 region: CASSREIANEQFF. The DNA for the CDR3 is TGTGCCAGTAGCCGAGAGATAGCCAATGAGCAGTTCTTC.

This sequence joins TRBV6-1 and TRBJ1-1; the D gene is possibly TRBD1 (5 bases). The CDR3 runs 17 residues. V was trimmed by 4 bases and J by 4 bases, leaving 22 bases between them. Germline CDR1 MNHNS, CDR2 SASEGT. The CDR3 region is CASSGARGRGPSTEAFF. The CDR3 coding sequence is TGTGCCAGCAGTGGAGCAAGAGGAAGGGGACCGAGCACTGAAGCTTTCTTT.

To note about this clonotype: Since the CDR3 does not end with the conserved phenylalanine or tryptophan, this likely comes from a read error. The genes are TRBV29-1 and TRBJ1-2; 10 bases are shared with TRBD1. Germline V gene sequence: CDR1 SQVTM, CDR2 ANQGSEA. The CDR3 runs 15 residues. The CDR3 DNA reads as TGCGGCGTAGCCGTGACAGGGGGCGCTGCCTATGGCTACACCTTA. Translation: CGVAVTGGAAYGYTL.

The genes are TRBV20-1 and TRBJ1-5, with 7 nucleotides matching TRBD1. Germline V CDR1 and CDR2: DFQATT, SNEGSKA (reference sequence). Trimming at V came to 5 bases and at J to 0 bases, leaving 1 base not matched to a gene. The CDR3 sequence is 13 residues long. The CDR3 here is CSAGTDSNQPQHF. Written as DNA, the CDR3 is TGCAGTGCTGGGACAGATAGCAATCAGCCCCAGCATTTT.

With regard to this clonotype: Since the CDR3 does not end with the conserved phenylalanine or tryptophan, this likely comes from a read error. V usage is TRBV7-9 and J usage is TRBJ1-2; no clear D. The germline V gene encodes CDR1 SEHNR and CDR2 FQNEAQ (reference sequence). This CDR3 has 12 amino acids. The CDR3 region has the DNA TGTGATAGCAGCCGCGTGGGAGCCGGCTACACCTTA. This encodes CDSSRVGAGYTL.

Concerning this clonotype itself: Germline is not matched at one junction end, which may reflect a read error. V gene TRBV18 combines with J gene TRBJ1-3; D is uncertain. This CDR3 is 17 amino acids long. CDR1 KGHSH and CDR2 LQKENI come from the germline V gene. CDR3 coding DNA: TGTGCCAACTCACCACGGGCTGGGGATTCCTCTGGAAACACCATATATTTT. This encodes CANSPRAGDSSGNTIYF. Supplemented by reference TRBV18 and TRBJ1-3, the full variable domain reads NAGVMQNPRHLVRRRGQEARLRCSPMKGHSHVYWYRQLPEEGLKFMVYLQKENIIDESGMPKERFSAEFPKEGPSILRIQQVVRGDSAAYFCANSPRAGDSSGNTIYFGEGSWLTVV.

Ten or more counts support this clonotype. The chain is built from TRBV5-4 and TRBJ2-5; no firm D call. Looked up from germline, CDR1 is SGHNT and CDR2 is YYREEE (reference sequence). Trimming took 0 bases from V and 3 from J, leaving 9 bases between them. The CDR3 sequence is 14 residues long. The CDR3 is CASSLASGEETQYF. Here the CDR3 DNA reads TGTGCCAGCAGCTTGGCGTCAGGCGAAGAGACCCAGTACTTC.